This T cell receptor (beta chain) is drawn from a study of blood T cell repertoires in COVID-19. Study context: Material from acute and convalescent COVID-19 was sourced from the United States, Italy and Spain. The cDNA or gDNA used as material had been derived from T cells, B-cell-depleted T cells, or PBMCs.

In the source study's methods: Amplification of reference gene primers was used by the study to estimate nucleated cell counts. Profiled with immunoSEQ multiplex PCR; TCRdb holds only in-frame clones, not every one. V and J calls and clone size are given by that table; D and trimming were obtained from the DNA. The sample shows under 200,000 clones, roughly 84% of them seen only once. This clone was seen once. The germline V gene has CDR1 SGHKS and CDR2 YYEKEE (reference sequence). The CDR3 length is 14 residues. Germline trimming cut 3 bases from V and 0 bases from J; bases unmatched to any gene: 3. The rearrangement joins TRBV5-5 to TRBJ2-7; 7 nucleotides align to TRBD2. The TCR comes from a woman over 75 with acute or convalescent COVID-19. Sequenced input: peripheral blood. The CDR3 DNA reads as TGTGCCAGCAGCTCAAGCGGGACCTCCTACGAGCAGTACTTC. Residues: CASSSSGTSYEQYF.